The source of this T cell receptor beta chain is a study of T-cell reconstitution after alpha-beta-depleted transplantation in children. This clonotype was picked up many times. Preparation of the TCRbeta library used unique molecular identifiers. TCRdb re-called the PCR reads through MiXCR, storing one row per CDR3 protein. The profile shows some 240,000 distinct CDR3 sequences, around 8.9% of them singletons. The source of this sequence is a human donor who donated a stem cell graft to a child with SCID. The sample here was PBMCs from the stem cell graft donor, taken from the stem cell graft.

The CDR3 sequence is CASSLAASGGGMNEQFF. CDR3 DNA: TGCGCCAGCAGCTTGGCCGCTAGCGGGGGGGGCATGAATGAGCAGTTCTTC. V usage is TRBV5-1 and J usage is TRBJ2-1; TRBD2 matches 12 bases. V gave up 0 bases and J gave up 7 bases; unmatched junction bases: 8. CDR1 and CDR2 from the germline V gene are SGHRS and YFSETQ. The CDR3 has 17 amino acids.